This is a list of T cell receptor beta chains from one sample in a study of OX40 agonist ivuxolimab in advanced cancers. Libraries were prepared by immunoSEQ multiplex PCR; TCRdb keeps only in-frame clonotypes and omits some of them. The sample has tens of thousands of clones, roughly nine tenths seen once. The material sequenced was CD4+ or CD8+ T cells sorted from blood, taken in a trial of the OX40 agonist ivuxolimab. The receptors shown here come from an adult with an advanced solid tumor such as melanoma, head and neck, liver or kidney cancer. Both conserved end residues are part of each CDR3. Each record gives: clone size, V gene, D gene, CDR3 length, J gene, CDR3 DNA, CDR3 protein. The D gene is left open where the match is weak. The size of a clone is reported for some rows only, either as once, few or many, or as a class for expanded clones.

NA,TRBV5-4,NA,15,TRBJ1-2,TGTGCCAGCAGCCCCGCGACAGGTGAATCATATGGCTACACCTTC,CASSPATGESYGYTF
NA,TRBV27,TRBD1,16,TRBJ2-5,TGTGCCAGCAGTCGCCCCGCAGGGGCAGGGGGAGAGACCCAGTACTTC,CASSRPAGAGGETQYF
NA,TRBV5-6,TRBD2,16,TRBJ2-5,TGTGCCAGCAGCTTGGGTCTAGCGGGAGGCAAAGAGGTCCAGTACTTC,CASSLGLAGGKEVQYF
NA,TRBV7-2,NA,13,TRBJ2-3,TGTGCCAGCACCAAGATTTCGGTGGATACGCAGTATTTT,CASTKISVDTQYF
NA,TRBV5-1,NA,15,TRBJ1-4,TGCGCCAGCAGCCCCCTAGGGGGGGTCAATGAAAAACTGTTTTTT,CASSPLGGVNEKLFF
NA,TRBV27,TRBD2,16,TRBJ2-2,TGTGCCAGCAGTCGCGGTAGCGGGAGTGGTACCGGGGAGCTGTTTTTT,CASSRGSGSGTGELFF
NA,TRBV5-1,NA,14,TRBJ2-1,TGCGCCAGCAGCTTGGGGTCACCAGGGGATGAGCAGTTCTTC,CASSLGSPGDEQFF
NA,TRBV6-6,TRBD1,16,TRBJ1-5,TGTGCCAGCAGACGCGGGACAGGGGAGTACAATCAGCCCCAGCATTTT,CASRRGTGEYNQPQHF
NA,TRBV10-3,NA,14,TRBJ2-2,TGTGCCATCAGTGCCATGGGAGCCACCGGGGAGCTGTTTTTT,CAISAMGATGELFF
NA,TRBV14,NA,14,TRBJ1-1,TGTGCCAGCAGCCGAGCCCAGCGTTCACCTGAAGCTTTCTTT,CASSRAQRSPEAFF
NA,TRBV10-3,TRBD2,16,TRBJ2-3,TGTGCCATCAGGTCTAGCGGGGGCCGACGAGAAGATACGCAGTATTTT,CAIRSSGGRREDTQYF
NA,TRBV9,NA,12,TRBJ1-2,TGTGCCAGCAGCTATACCTCCGGGGGCTACACCTTC,CASSYTSGGYTF
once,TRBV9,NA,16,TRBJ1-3,TGTGCCAGCAGTGACGGGACCTACATAGCTGGAAACACCATATATTTT,CASSDGTYIAGNTIYF
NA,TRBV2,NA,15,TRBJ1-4,TGTGCCAGCAGTGCTGTTTTAGGACATTCTGAAAAACTGTTTTTT,CASSAVLGHSEKLFF
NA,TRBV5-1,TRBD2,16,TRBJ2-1,TGCGCCAGCAGCCTGGGGGTAAGCGGGAGGGCCAATGAGCAGTTCTTC,CASSLGVSGRANEQFF
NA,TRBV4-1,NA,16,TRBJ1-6,TGCGCCAGCAGCCTGGGACATTCGCTACCGAATTCACCCCTCCACTTT,CASSLGHSLPNSPLHF
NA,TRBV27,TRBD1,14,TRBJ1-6,TGTGCCAGCAGCCTACAGGGGCACGGGTCACCCCTCCACTTT,CASSLQGHGSPLHF
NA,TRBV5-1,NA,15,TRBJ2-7,TGCGCCAGCAGGGCGGGTCCGATAGAGTCCTACGAGCAGTACTTC,CASRAGPIESYEQYF